This T cell receptor beta chain came from a study of cytomegalovirus exposure and HLA in healthy donors. Study as a whole: The roughly 120 validation repertoires matched the approximately 700 first-cohort repertoires in platform, a later analysis reported. Overall study findings and caveats: The classifier reportedly diagnosed cytomegalovirus status with high sensitivity and specificity. Researchers reported that a few CMV-associated chains were confirmed in vitro as CMV antigen-specific. In the 95 to 150 validation repertoires, a later analysis found that first-cohort TCR clusters tended to co-occur.

The germline V and J ends were trimmed by 1 base and 7 bases, with 11 bases remaining between them. The CDR3 sequence is 14 residues long. Germline values: CDR1 MGHRA, CDR2 YSYEKL. Only one count was recorded for this clone. Its antigen remains unidentified. Sequencing was performed with immunoSEQ multiplex PCR; in TCRdb, only in-frame clones are kept and a portion is missing. Among around 170,000 clones listed, 85% were seen once. The receptor comes from a man aged 18-30 years in good health and CMV-seropositive. V is TRBV4-1 and J is TRBJ1-5; possibly TRBD1 for D (5 bases). Sequencing was carried out using PBMCs. The chain's CDR3 is CASSQGGEAQPQHF. Written as DNA, the CDR3 is TGCGCCAGCAGCCAAGGGGGGGAGGCCCAGCCCCAGCATTTT.